The 3 T cell receptor beta chains in this list originate from one sample, sequenced in a study of identical twins. MiXCR, applied by TCRdb to the 5' RACE reads, yields one record per CDR3 protein. The table shows 1,800,000 or so distinct CDR3 sequences, with less than 35% occurring only once. Sequenced sample: cord blood. These receptors came from a newborn girl in good health.

This clonotype has just a few counts. The CDR3 spells CASSLSAGVNTQYF. The CDR3 bases are TGTGCCAGCAGTTTATCAGCGGGGGTAAATACGCAGTATTTT. The chain combines TRBV12-3 or TRBV12-4 with TRBJ2-3; TRBD2 matches 8 bases. The ends lost 2 bases at V and 7 bases at J; junction bases unmatched: 5. The CDR3 loop spans 14 amino acids.

This clonotype was seen a few times. V is TRBV14 and J is TRBJ1-6; D is ambiguous. The germline gives CDR1 SGHDN, CDR2 FVKESK. The length of the CDR3 is 12 residues. Trimming pared 2 bases from V and 8 bases from J, leaving 4 bases between. DNA for the CDR3: TGTGCCAGCAGCCAACGGTATTCACCCCTCCACTTT. Residues: CASSQRYSPLHF. Looking up the rest from reference TRBV14 and TRBJ1-6 gives the full variable domain: EAGVTQFPSHSVIEKGQTVTLRCDPISGHDNLYWYRRVMGKEIKFLLHFVKESKQDESGMPNNRFLAERTGGTYSTLKVQPAELEDSGVYFCASSQRYSPLHFGNGTRLTVT.

With respect to this clonotype: A much larger clone is a single base away; this may be a read error. The rearrangement joins TRBV3-1 to TRBJ2-7; TRBD2 aligns across 9 bases. There are 15 residues in the CDR3. Looked up from germline, CDR1 is LGHDT and CDR2 is YNNKEL (reference sequence). CDR3 in DNA: TGTGCCAGCAGCCGAGTAGCGGGAGTAATCCGCGAGCGGTACTTC. Its translation is CASSRVAGVIRERYF.